These T cell receptor beta chains were read from a single sample in a study of CD4 T cells in relation to SARS-CoV-2 and coronaviruses. Generated by immunoSEQ multiplex PCR, the TCRdb table keeps only in-frame clones and is missing some. The sample records tens of thousands of clones, more than 70% being singletons. Antigens for these TCRs are unknown. Sequences were obtained from CD4+ T cells from PBMCs, cultured in vitro. The receptor set was obtained from a human donor in good health. CDR3s include the opening cysteine and the closing phenylalanine or tryptophan. A D gene is named only where the DNA matches it firmly. Clone size is not always given. Where it is, it says once, few, many or a class for expanded clones.

d_call | j_call | v_call | clone_size | cdr3_aa | cdr3_nt
TRBD1 | TRBJ1-5 | TRBV25-1 | . | CASSETGIGQPQHF | TGTGCCAGCAGTGAGACAGGGATCGGTCAGCCCCAGCATTTT
TRBD1 | TRBJ1-5 | TRBV29-1 | . | CSVIETGTNQPQHF | TGCAGCGTTATCGAGACAGGGACCAATCAGCCCCAGCATTTT
TRBD1 | TRBJ2-3 | TRBV5-1 | . | CASSSRENWGQGHTDTQYF | TGCGCCAGCAGCTCTAGGGAAAATTGGGGACAGGGCCACACAGATACGCAGTATTTT
. | TRBJ1-5 | TRBV7-8 | . | CASSGRLNQPQHF | TGTGCCAGCAGCGGACGGCTTAATCAGCCCCAGCATTTT
TRBD1 | TRBJ1-1 | TRBV3-1/TRBV3-2 | . | CASSIQGARTEAFF | TGTGCCAGCAGCATACAGGGGGCCCGTACTGAAGCTTTCTTT
. | TRBJ2-7 | TRBV2 | . | CASRRSGTGHYEQYF | TGTGCCAGCAGAAGATCGGGGACGGGACATTACGAGCAGTACTTC
. | TRBJ1-1 | TRBV10-3 | . | CAISEKRGGGNTEAFF | TGTGCCATCAGTGAGAAACGAGGGGGGGGGAACACTGAAGCTTTCTTT
. | TRBJ2-3 | TRBV7-3 | . | CASSPRGGTDTQYF | TGTGCCAGCAGCCCCCGGGGCGGCACAGATACGCAGTATTTT
. | TRBJ2-7 | TRBV29-1 | once | CSVNPGRGSYEQYF | TGCAGCGTGAACCCCGGCAGGGGTTCCTACGAGCAGTACTTC
. | TRBJ2-7 | TRBV10-2 | . | CASSPPTRPEQYF | TGCGCCAGCAGCCCTCCTACGAGACCCGAGCAGTACTTC
TRBD1 | TRBJ2-1 | TRBV7-3 | . | CASSRRQGPYNEQFF | TGTGCCAGCAGCCGAAGACAGGGCCCGTACAATGAGCAGTTCTTC
. | TRBJ1-5 | TRBV19 | . | CASSIDLVRSGLRGNQPQHF | TGTGCCAGTAGTATAGACCTGGTTCGCAGCGGCCTACGAGGGAATCAGCCCCAGCATTTT
TRBD2 | TRBJ2-1 | TRBV9 | once | CASSANLAGGNNEQFF | TGTGCCAGCAGCGCGAATCTAGCGGGAGGGAACAATGAGCAGTTCTTC
TRBD2 | TRBJ2-2 | TRBV11-2 | . | CASSRTSGRSGNTGELFF | TGTGCCAGCAGCCGGACTAGCGGGAGGTCGGGGAACACCGGGGAGCTGTTTTTT
TRBD2 | TRBJ2-1 | TRBV7-2 | . | CASSFAGGDNEQFF | TGTGCCAGCAGCTTTGCGGGGGGGGACAATGAGCAGTTCTTC
TRBD2 | TRBJ2-2 | TRBV11-2 | . | CASSHGLASTGELFF | TGTGCCAGCAGCCACGGACTAGCGTCCACCGGGGAGCTGTTTTTT
. | TRBJ1-1 | TRBV28 | . | CASSTTENTEAFF | TGTGCCAGCAGTACGACTGAGAACACTGAAGCTTTCTTT
TRBD1 | TRBJ1-2 | TRBV18 | . | CASSPKPGTGAYGYTF | TGTGCCAGCTCACCTAAACCTGGGACAGGGGCCTATGGCTACACCTTC
. | TRBJ2-7 | TRBV14 | few | CASSQGYEQYF | TGTGCCAGCAGCCAAGGCTACGAGCAGTACTTC
. | TRBJ1-2 | TRBV10-3 | . | CAINGGGSPLYGYTF | TGTGCCATCAACGGCGGCGGGAGCCCACTCTATGGCTACACCTTC
. | TRBJ1-1 | TRBV2 | few | CASSFGLNTEAFF | TGTGCCAGCAGTTTCGGTCTGAACACTGAAGCTTTCTTT
TRBD2 | TRBJ2-7 | TRBV6-5 | . | CASSLGLAGRNEQYF | TGTGCCAGCAGCTTGGGACTAGCGGGTCGGAACGAGCAGTACTTC
. | TRBJ2-1 | TRBV3-1/TRBV3-2 | . | CASTSPDRNSYNEQFF | TGTGCCAGCACTTCGCCCGACAGAAACTCCTACAATGAGCAGTTCTTC
TRBD1 | TRBJ1-2 | TRBV12-5 | . | CASGSLSRGRGYTF | TGTGCTAGTGGTTCACTTAGCAGGGGGCGTGGCTACACCTTC